These 20 T cell receptor beta chains originate from one sample sequenced in a study of response to subunit inactivated influenza vaccine. TCRdb redid the calling of the RT-PCR reads with MiXCR, one entry per CDR3 protein. Of about 170,000 distinct CDR3 sequences in the sample, approximately 12% were seen once. These data were also filed under a second study, of T cells expressing NK-cell markers. That paper adds: UMIs accompanied the 5'RACE template switching by which TCR beta cDNA was made.

Sequenced here: CD8+ T cells sorted from PBMCs, sampled roughly 13 days after vaccination. Receptors originate from a man aged 45-65 years who received an inactivated influenza vaccine.

The chain joins TRBV9 to TRBJ1-4; D is unresolved. The CDR3 runs to 15 residues. Germline values: CDR1 SGDLS, CDR2 YYNGEE. Trimming cost V 0 bases and J 0 bases, with 6 bases left between them. The CDR3 sequence is CASSVGGSTNEKLFF. Written as DNA, the CDR3 is TGTGCCAGCAGCGTAGGAGGGTCAACTAATGAAAAACTGTTTTTT.

At least ten counts were recorded for this clonotype. This chain connects TRBV5-1 to TRBJ2-7; maybe TRBD1 (6 bases). V was pared by 3 bases and J by 6 bases, with 10 bases between. Germline V gene data show CDR1 as SGHRS and CDR2 as YFSETQ. This CDR3 spans 12 amino acids. This CDR3 is CASSSTGFEQYF. The CDR3 nucleotides are TGCGCCAGCAGCTCTACAGGGTTCGAGCAGTACTTC.

This clonotype showed up just a few times. The chain has TRBV28 and TRBJ2-7; D gene unclear. Germline V lookup: CDR1 MDHEN, CDR2 SYDVKM. With 3 bases removed from V and 6 bases from J, the gap between germline ends came to 12 bases. CDR3 size: 13 residues. In nucleotides, the CDR3 is TGTGCCAGCAGTTTGTTTAGGGATGCCGAGCAGTACTTC. Encoded protein: CASSLFRDAEQYF.

This clonotype has more than one count but fewer than ten. The rearrangement uses TRBV7-9 and TRBJ2-6; no reliable D call. Deletions cut 3 bases from V and 2 bases from J, with 8 bases between. The CDR3 has 15 amino acids. Germline V gene lookup returns CDR1 SEHNR and CDR2 FQNEAQ (reference sequence). CDR3 DNA: TGTGCCAGCAGCTTTTATAGAACTGGGGCCAACGTCCTGACTTTC. It specifies CASSFYRTGANVLTF.

V and J are TRBV5-1 and TRBJ2-1, with D maybe TRBD2 (6 bases). The germline V gene encodes CDR1 SGHRS and CDR2 YFSETQ. V was clipped by 3 bases and J by 6 bases, with 19 bases between them. There are 16 residues in the CDR3. The CDR3: CASSSRGVGSSNEQFF. The CDR3 DNA reads as TGCGCCAGCAGCTCGCGCGGGGTTGGCAGTAGCAATGAGCAGTTCTTC.

This clonotype was detected only a few times. The V call is TRBV7-2, the J call TRBJ2-5, with D hard to call. V was clipped by 1 base and J by 0 bases, with 12 bases between them. Germline loops: CDR1 SGHTA, CDR2 FQGNSA. The CDR3 sequence is 16 residues long. CDR3 nucleotide sequence: TGTGCCAGCAGCTTAGAGACTGCCGGAGACCAAGAGACCCAGTACTTC. It specifies CASSLETAGDQETQYF.

This clonotype was observed a few times. The rearrangement links TRBV6-5 to TRBJ1-1; D is ambiguous. The CDR3 consists of 14 residues. V lost 2 bases and J lost 4, with 11 bases in between. Germline CDR1 MNHEY, CDR2 SVGAGI. In DNA, the CDR3 is TGTGCCAGCAGTTACGGAGTATCGGGCACTGAAGCTTTCTTT. This gives the protein CASSYGVSGTEAFF.

V and J are TRBV12-3 or TRBV12-4 and TRBJ2-3, with D tentatively TRBD1 (5 bases). V was pared by 4 bases and J by 2 bases, with 10 bases between. This CDR3 is built from 14 residues. CDR3 region: CASSSSGPTDTQYF. The DNA for the CDR3 is TGTGCCAGCAGTTCGTCAGGGCCCACAGATACGCAGTATTTT.

This clonotype was detected ten times or more. The rearrangement uses TRBV11-1 and TRBJ2-1, with D hard to call. The V end was cut by 1 base, the J end by 7 bases, with 14 bases between. The length of the CDR3 is 15 residues. Germline loops: CDR1 SGHAT, CDR2 FQDESV (reference sequence). The CDR3, as DNA: TGTGCCAGCAGCTTAGAGATCCTTGGGGTGAATGAGCAGTTCTTC. This translates into CASSLEILGVNEQFF.

This clonotype was seen a few times. In DNA form, the CDR3 reads TGTGCCAGCAGCGTAGCGGGAGCCTCCTACAATGAGCAGTTCTTC. Translating gives CASSVAGASYNEQFF. This sequence joins TRBV9 and TRBJ2-1, with TRBD2 as a possible D gene (6 bases). This CDR3 has 15 amino acids. The V end was cut by 0 bases, the J end by 0 bases, with 7 bases between. Germline loops: CDR1 SGDLS, CDR2 YYNGEE.

In its sample, this clonotype was seen a few times. CDR3 coding DNA: TGTGCCAGCAGTCCTCTCGTGACAGGGAAAGAGACCCAGTACTTC. Translated, it gives CASSPLVTGKETQYF. The rearrangement joins TRBV28 to TRBJ2-5, with TRBD1 identical over 7 bases. The CDR3 totals 15 residues. With 5 bases clipped from V and 3 bases from J, the junction kept 9 bases outside the gene matches. Germline lookup yields CDR1 MDHEN and CDR2 SYDVKM.

V and J are TRBV13 and TRBJ1-5; D remains ambiguous. Germline CDR1 and CDR2: PRHDT and FYEKMQ (reference sequence). The CDR3 contains 12 residues. Trimming shortened V by 2 bases and J by 8 bases, and 7 bases separated the two germline ends. The CDR3 loop is CASSLLGKPQHF. For the CDR3, the DNA is TGTGCCAGCAGCTTATTGGGGAAGCCCCAGCATTTT.

This clonotype was picked up many times. The chain combines TRBV13 with TRBJ2-7, with 7 bases fitting TRBD2. The V gene's germline CDR1 is PRHDT and CDR2 FYEKMQ (reference sequence). The junction had 13 bases not matched to a gene; V was cut back by 6 bases and J by 2 bases. There are 16 residues in the CDR3. The CDR3 coding sequence is TGTGCCAGCAGTTATACACCGGAGGGAGGGACCTACGAGCAGTACTTC. It specifies CASSYTPEGGTYEQYF.

This clonotype was detected only a few times. The chain has TRBV6-6 and TRBJ1-2, with a possible D match to TRBD1 (6 bases). CDR3 length: 13 amino acids. Trimming took 5 bases from V and 6 from J, leaving 13 bases between them. Germline V gives CDR1 MNHNY, CDR2 SVGAGI (reference sequence). In nucleotides, the CDR3 is TGTGCCAGCAGTATTACCTACAGGGATGGCTACACCTTC. This codes for CASSITYRDGYTF.

This clonotype was seen more than once but under ten times. V and J are TRBV6-5 and TRBJ2-7; 7 bases are shared with TRBD1. The CDR3 is 18 amino acids. With V trimmed by 4 bases and J by 3 bases, 18 bases remained unmatched. Per germline, CDR1 MNHEY and CDR2 SVGAGI. The CDR3 DNA is TGTGCCAGCAGTTTATTCTTGGGAACAGGGGAGTTGGGCTACGAGCAGTACTTC. This encodes CASSLFLGTGELGYEQYF.

This clonotype was seen more than once but under ten times. V is TRBV6-5 and J is TRBJ2-1; 13 bases map to TRBD2. V shed 2 bases and J 7 bases; nucleotides not matched to a gene: 5. The CDR3 loop spans 16 amino acids. CDR1 is MNHEY and CDR2 is SVGAGI in the germline V gene. The CDR3 protein is CASSYTWTSGSNEQFF. DNA for the CDR3: TGTGCCAGCAGTTACACATGGACTAGCGGGAGTAATGAGCAGTTCTTC.

This clonotype occurred a few times. The rearrangement joins TRBV27 to TRBJ2-1; 12 nucleotides line up with TRBD2. The germline gives CDR1 MNHEY, CDR2 SMNVEV (reference sequence). Germline trimming cut 0 bases from V and 4 bases from J; bases unmatched to any gene: 10. CDR3 size: 19 residues. CDR3 sequence: CASSLSLAGGLGGYNEQFF. As DNA, the CDR3 is TGTGCCAGCAGTTTATCCCTAGCGGGAGGGCTTGGGGGATACAATGAGCAGTTCTTC.

This clonotype has just a few counts. The gene calls are TRBV27 and TRBJ2-1; the match to TRBD1 covers 10 bases. Germline V lookup: CDR1 MNHEY, CDR2 SMNVEV (reference sequence). V gave up 6 bases and J gave up 0 bases; unmatched junction bases: 8. CDR3 size: 17 residues. The CDR3 here is CASSPGDRGSSYNEQFF. The CDR3 bases are TGTGCCAGCAGCCCGGGGGACAGGGGAAGCTCCTACAATGAGCAGTTCTTC.

This clonotype came up a few times. The chain combines TRBV6-2 or TRBV6-3 with TRBJ2-2; D is unresolved. V was clipped by 2 bases and J by 4 bases, with 5 bases between them. Germline-derived CDR1 and CDR2 are MNHEY and SVGEGT. This CDR3 contains 13 residues. The CDR3 region is CASSYHPTGELFF. The CDR3 DNA reads as TGTGCCAGCAGTTACCATCCCACCGGGGAGCTGTTTTTT.

This clonotype was detected a few times. V and J are TRBV7-2 and TRBJ2-1; TRBD2 matches 9 bases. The germline CDR1 and CDR2 sequences are SGHTA and FQGNSA. The trim removed 10 bases at V and 6 bases at J, leaving 13 bases unmatched. The CDR3 spans 15 residues. In DNA form, the CDR3 reads TGTGCCACTAGGGGTGCGGGAGGGCCCGTCAATGAGCAGTTCTTC. Translated: CATRGAGGPVNEQFF.